Shown below are 8 T cell receptor beta chains from a single sample sequenced in a study of shared clonotypes between healthy human individuals. Assay used: immunoSEQ multiplex PCR; TCRdb lists only in-frame clones, some missing. The sample lists approximately 440,000 clones, about 74% occurring once. Sequencing was carried out using PBMCs. These receptors originate from a woman in her 40s in good health. Some clones in this sample may be carry-over from other donors' samples.

This chain links TRBV2 with TRBJ2-5; TRBD2 agrees at 10 bases. The CDR3 contains 14 residues. Per germline, CDR1 SNHLY and CDR2 FYNNEI. Trimming at V came to 4 bases and at J to 3 bases, leaving 2 bases not matched to a gene. The CDR3 loop reads CASSAGLAEETQYF. In DNA, the CDR3 is TGTGCCAGCAGTGCAGGACTAGCGGAAGAGACCCAGTACTTC.

The chain has TRBV5-1 and TRBJ2-1; the match to TRBD1 covers 8 bases. The trim removed 5 bases at V and 2 bases at J, leaving 6 bases unmatched. The CDR3 covers 15 residues. CDR1 SGHRS and CDR2 YFSETQ come from the germline V gene. CDR3 sequence reads: CASSYGTGAYNEQFF. Written as DNA, the CDR3 is TGCGCCAGCAGTTACGGGACAGGAGCCTACAATGAGCAGTTCTTC.

As to this clone: Other DNA variants within this sample encode the same CDR3. The J gene is TRBJ2-7, the V gene TRBV18; 11 nucleotides align to TRBD2. The germline V gene has CDR1 KGHSH and CDR2 LQKENI. The ends lost 2 bases at V and 0 bases at J; junction bases unmatched: 0. The CDR3 has 15 amino acids. The CDR3 region is CASSPGTSGSYEQYF. The CDR3 nucleotides are TGTGCCAGCTCACCAGGGACTAGCGGCTCCTACGAGCAGTACTTC.

J is TRBJ2-1 and V is TRBV5-1; 7 bases agree with TRBD2. Trimming at V came to 4 bases and at J to 7 bases, leaving 8 bases not matched to a gene. The CDR3 consists of 14 residues. CDR1 is SGHRS, CDR2 YFSETQ, per germline. The CDR3 DNA is TGCGCCAGCAGCAAACTCGGGACTAATAATGAGCAGTTCTTC. This codes for CASSKLGTNNEQFF.

Written as DNA, the CDR3 is TGTGCCAGCAGTCCCCTATGGAGGAGCTCCTACGAGCAGTACTTC. Translated, it gives CASSPLWRSSYEQYF. V and J are TRBV27 and TRBJ2-7; D perhaps matches TRBD2 (5 bases). There are 15 residues in the CDR3. CDR1 and CDR2 from the germline V gene are MNHEY and SMNVEV (reference sequence). Between the trimmed V and J ends, which lost 5 bases and 0 bases, there was a span of 14 bases.

The chain is built from TRBV5-1 and TRBJ1-5, with TRBD1 matching 9 bases. The ends lost 5 bases at V and 7 bases at J; junction bases unmatched: 7. This CDR3 is built from 14 residues. Germline V gene sequence: CDR1 SGHRS, CDR2 YFSETQ. The CDR3: CASSPGTGTQPQHF. DNA of the CDR3: TGCGCCAGCAGTCCCGGGACAGGGACCCAGCCCCAGCATTTT.

This rearrangement joins TRBV11-2 to TRBJ2-2; TRBD2 agrees at 11 bases. The length of the CDR3 is 16 residues. The trim removed 8 bases at V and 1 base at J, leaving 6 bases unmatched. Per the germline V gene, CDR1 is SGHAT and CDR2 is FQNNGV. CDR3 sequence (DNA): TGTGCCAGCCAGAACGGACTAGCGGGGAACACCGGGGAGCTGTTTTTT. This translates into CASQNGLAGNTGELFF.

This clone has more than one count but fewer than ten. It is likely a read error: a sequence one base away is far more abundant. Different DNA sequences within this sample yield the same CDR3. The chain links TRBV20-1 to TRBJ1-2; the match to TRBD1 covers 7 bases. The CDR3 is 11 residues long. Germline CDR1 is DFQATT and CDR2 is SNEGSKA (reference sequence). CDR3 bases: TGCGGGGGACAGCTTGACTACGGCTACACCTTC. Residues: CGGQLDYGYTF.